This T cell receptor (beta chain) was recorded in a study of blood T cell repertoires in COVID-19. Across the study: Material from acute and convalescent COVID-19 was sourced from the United States, Italy and Spain. PBMCs, B-cell-depleted T cells, or T cells were the source of the cDNA or gDNA that made up the material.

The sample holds one count of this clone. Trimming removed 11 bases at V and 9 bases at J, with 11 bases between. The V gene's germline CDR1 is SGHAT and CDR2 FQNNGV. The CDR3 consists of 10 residues. How the authors handled the data: For nucleated cells, counts were estimated from reference gene primer amplification. Method: immunoSEQ multiplex PCR; TCRdb's copy keeps in-frame clones and lacks some. V and J calls plus clone size are reproduced from that table; the DNA served to infer D and trimming. This table has approximately 100,000 clones, roughly 87% appearing once. The chain recombines TRBV11-2 with TRBJ2-1, with D perhaps matching TRBD1 (5 bases). The sample comprised peripheral blood. This clonotype originated in a woman aged 55-69 years with acute or convalescent COVID-19. CDR3 sequence (DNA): TGTGCCCCTAGGGGTACTGAGCAGTTCTTC. Its translation: CAPRGTEQFF. The full variable domain, rest sourced from reference TRBV11-2 and TRBJ2-1, is EAGVAQSPRYKIIEKRQSVAFWCNPISGHATLYWYQQILGQGPKLLIQFQNNGVVDDSQLPKDRFSAERLKGVDSTLKIQPAKLEDSAVYLCAPRGTEQFFGPGTRLTVL.